Presented here are 32 T cell receptor beta chains from one specimen sequenced in a study of blood T cell repertoires in COVID-19. Repertoires were generated with immunoSEQ multiplex PCR, while TCRdb's copy carries only in-frame clones and drops some. The data hold approximately 65,000 clones, with around 90% observed a single time. The specimen sequenced was peripheral blood. These receptor sequences come from a man over 45 with COVID-19, enrolled during active disease.

The chain has TRBV5-1 and TRBJ2-1; 10 nucleotides agree with TRBD2. Losses at the gene ends were 4 bases for V and 6 bases for J; bases not matched to a gene: 10. The CDR3 length is 16 residues. Germline-derived CDR1 and CDR2 are SGHRS and YFSETQ. The CDR3 DNA follows: TGCGCCAGCAGCGGGGTAGCGGGAGGTGAGGCCAATGAGCAGTTCTTC. Amino acids: CASSGVAGGEANEQFF.

The rearrangement links TRBV14 to TRBJ2-6; D is perhaps TRBD1 (5 bases). CDR3 length: 15 residues. Germline assignment: CDR1 SGHDN and CDR2 FVKESK. Between the trimmed V and J ends, which lost 3 bases and 2 bases, there was a span of 8 bases. This CDR3 is CASSHPGTGANVLTF. As DNA, the CDR3 is TGTGCCAGCAGCCACCCAGGGACTGGGGCCAACGTCCTGACTTTC. Full variable domain (missing parts from reference TRBV14 and TRBJ2-6): EAGVTQFPSHSVIEKGQTVTLRCDPISGHDNLYWYRRVMGKEIKFLLHFVKESKQDESGMPNNRFLAERTGGTYSTLKVQPAELEDSGVYFCASSHPGTGANVLTFGAGSRLTVL.

The CDR3: CASSPTGVKNIQYF. CDR3 coding DNA: TGTGCCAGTAGCCCCACAGGGGTAAAAAACATTCAGTACTTC. The chain carries TRBV19 and TRBJ2-4, with 7 positions matching TRBD1. The germline V gene encodes CDR1 LNHDA and CDR2 SQIVND (reference sequence). Trimming removed 6 bases from V and 4 bases from J; junction bases left unmatched: 6. This CDR3 has 14 residues.

This CDR3 reads CASSPPIAGEFRDTQYF. Written as DNA, the CDR3 is TGTGCCAGCTCACCACCGATAGCGGGAGAGTTCAGGGATACGCAGTATTTT. The chain carries TRBV18 and TRBJ2-3, with TRBD2 matching 9 bases. The CDR3 is made up of 17 amino acids. The V segment lost 0 bases and the J segment 6 bases; nucleotides outside the gene matches: 10. In germline, CDR1 is KGHSH, CDR2 LQKENI.

The rearrangement links TRBV7-2 to TRBJ2-7; 8 positions agree with TRBD1. The germline V gene encodes CDR1 SGHTA and CDR2 FQGNSA. The CDR3 extends over 13 amino acids. With 4 bases clipped from V and 5 bases from J, the junction kept 4 bases outside the gene matches. CDR3 coding DNA: TGTGCCAGCAGCTCTGACAGGGGAAACGAGCAGTACTTC. Its translation is CASSSDRGNEQYF.

The genes are TRBV29-1 and TRBJ1-2; 8 bases are shared with TRBD1. V was pared by 6 bases and J by 4 bases, with 7 bases of the junction left unmatched. The CDR3 runs 13 residues. Per the germline V gene, CDR1 is SQVTM and CDR2 is ANQGSEA. The CDR3 spells CSVDGQGVYGYTF. CDR3 nucleotides: TGCAGCGTAGACGGACAGGGAGTCTATGGCTACACCTTC. Based on the CDR3 plus reference TRBV29-1 and TRBJ1-2, the full variable domain is SAVISQKPSRDICQRGTSLTIQCQVDSQVTMMFWYRQQPGQSLTLIATANQGSEATYESGFVIDKFPISRPNLTFSTLTVSNMSPEDSSIYLCSVDGQGVYGYTFGSGTRLTVV.

CDR3 protein: CASSYSPGEQYF. CDR3 nucleotide sequence: TGTGCCAGCAGTTACTCCCCAGGAGAGCAGTACTTC. The rearrangement uses TRBV6-5 and TRBJ2-7; D unclear. The ends were cut back, 0 bases at V and 7 bases at J, with 7 bases in the middle. CDR3 length: 12 residues. CDR1 is MNHEY, CDR2 SVGAGI, per germline.

As DNA, the CDR3 is TGTGCCAGCAGTGAGGCGGGGTATAATTCACCCCTCCACTTT. This codes for CASSEAGYNSPLHF. This sequence joins TRBV2 and TRBJ1-6; D not resolved. Germline V gives CDR1 SNHLY, CDR2 FYNNEI. Trimming took 3 bases from V and 4 from J, leaving 7 bases between them. The CDR3 consists of 14 residues.

This clone was counted once. The chain uses TRBV19 and TRBJ1-1; D might be TRBD1 (6 bases). The germline V gene encodes CDR1 LNHDA and CDR2 SQIVND (reference sequence). Trimming left V 0 bases short and J 5 bases short, with 13 bases between. The length of the CDR3 is 15 residues. CDR3 coding DNA: TGTGCCAGTAGTATAGATCGGTGGGGGCAGACTGAAGCTTTCTTT. This encodes CASSIDRWGQTEAFF.

This sequence joins TRBV5-1 and TRBJ2-1, with 11 bases identical to TRBD1. Trimming at V came to 4 bases and at J to 8 bases, leaving 8 bases not matched to a gene. Germline CDR1 and CDR2: SGHRS and YFSETQ. The CDR3 spans 15 residues. The CDR3 DNA reads TGCGCCAGCAGCCCCGGGACAGGGGGAAGGGATGAGCAGTTCTTC. As protein: CASSPGTGGRDEQFF.

This clone has a single count. This sequence joins TRBV24-1 and TRBJ2-3; TRBD2 is a possible D gene (6 bases). The length of the CDR3 is 12 residues. Trimming shortened V by 9 bases and J by 2 bases, and 8 bases separated the two germline ends. CDR1 is KGHDR and CDR2 is SFDVKD in the germline V gene. CDR3 sequence: CATAGLTDTQYF. The CDR3 DNA sequence: TGTGCCACCGCGGGACTCACAGATACGCAGTATTTT.

This clone came up once. The V call is TRBV6-2 or TRBV6-3, the J call TRBJ2-7, with 10 nucleotides matching TRBD1. This CDR3 is built from 15 residues. V shed 5 bases, J shed 3 bases, and the junction held 7 bases outside the gene matches. Germline CDR1 reads MNHEY; CDR2 reads SVGEGT. CDR3 residues: CASSDRDRGNYEQYF. Written as DNA, the CDR3 is TGTGCCAGCAGTGACCGGGACAGGGGAAACTACGAGCAGTACTTC.

The rearrangement uses TRBV10-3 and TRBJ2-2; a possible D gene is TRBD1 (6 bases). CDR1 ENHRY and CDR2 SYGVKD come from the germline V gene. The V and J ends lost 10 bases and 3 bases respectively, with 21 bases between them. CDR3 size: 16 residues. The CDR3 DNA reads TGTGCCACTAGGACAGACCGCACGGGACACACCGGGGAGCTGTTTTTT. This encodes CATRTDRTGHTGELFF.

The chain uses TRBV7-2 and TRBJ2-2; TRBD1 might be the D (6 bases). The CDR3 consists of 17 residues. Trimming took off 5 bases at V and 3 bases at J, with 19 bases between the two ends. Germline V CDR1 and CDR2: SGHTA, FQGNSA. This chain's CDR3 is CASSQTPDRIYTGELFF. For the CDR3, the DNA is TGTGCCAGCAGCCAGACTCCCGACAGGATCTACACCGGGGAGCTGTTTTTT. The whole variable domain, filled in from reference TRBV7-2 and TRBJ2-2, reads GAGVSQSPSNKVTEKGKDVELRCDPISGHTALYWYRQSLGQGLEFLIYFQGNSAPDKSGLPSDRFSAERTGGSVSTLTIQRTQQEDSAVYLCASSQTPDRIYTGELFFGEGSRLTVL.

This chain joins TRBV5-1 and TRBJ2-6; 8 bases are a match to TRBD1. Trimming took 2 bases from V and 0 from J; bases not matched to a gene: 7. The length of the CDR3 is 18 residues. From germline, CDR1 is SGHRS and CDR2 YFSETQ. The CDR3 here is CASSFTGGRGSGANVLTF. The CDR3 bases are TGCGCCAGCAGCTTCACAGGGGGACGCGGCTCTGGGGCCAACGTCCTGACTTTC.

The genes are TRBV29-1 and TRBJ2-3; TRBD2 matches 15 bases. Germline values: CDR1 SQVTM, CDR2 ANQGSEA. V trimming: 3 bases; J trimming: 1 base; junction bases outside the gene matches: 17. This CDR3 is 21 amino acids long. This chain's CDR3 is CSVDWRGLAGGKGLGTDTQYF. The DNA of the CDR3 is TGCAGCGTTGACTGGAGGGGACTAGCGGGAGGTAAGGGACTGGGCACAGATACGCAGTATTTT.

V gene TRBV30 combines with J gene TRBJ2-2; 7 bases match TRBD2. Germline loops: CDR1 GTSNPN, CDR2 SVGIG (reference sequence). V lost 0 bases and J lost 0; bases outside the gene matches: 7. The CDR3 extends over 17 amino acids. CDR3 nucleotides: TGTGCCTGGAGTGTCGGGCTAGCGGCTCCGAACACCGGGGAGCTGTTTTTT. It yields the protein CAWSVGLAAPNTGELFF.

The rearrangement links TRBV24-1 to TRBJ2-3, with D tentatively TRBD2 (5 bases). Germline CDR1 reads KGHDR; CDR2 reads SFDVKD. The ends were cut back, 2 bases at V and 1 base at J, with 9 bases in the middle. This CDR3 is 15 amino acids long. CDR3 sequence: CATSDSARGTDTQYF. The CDR3 bases are TGTGCCACCAGTGATTCAGCGAGGGGCACAGATACGCAGTATTTT.

This sequence joins TRBV27 and TRBJ1-1; the D is unclear. Germline V CDR1 and CDR2: MNHEY, SMNVEV (reference sequence). CDR3 length: 13 amino acids. V shed 5 bases and J shed 4 bases, with 11 bases lying between them. CDR3 residues: CASSIAGGTEAFF. CDR3 bases: TGTGCCAGCAGTATTGCGGGAGGCACTGAAGCTTTCTTT.

The chain uses TRBV24-1 and TRBJ2-1; 11 bases fit TRBD2. J gave up 6 bases and V 3 bases, and 6 bases lay outside the gene matches. Per germline, CDR1 KGHDR and CDR2 SFDVKD. The CDR3 totals 16 residues. CDR3 region: CATSDSFGTSGNEQFF. In DNA form, the CDR3 reads TGTGCCACCAGTGATAGTTTTGGGACTAGCGGCAATGAGCAGTTCTTC.

V and J are TRBV5-4 and TRBJ2-2, with 8 positions matching TRBD1. V shed 4 bases and J 7 bases; nucleotides not matched to a gene: 9. Germline-derived CDR1 and CDR2 are SGHNT and YYREEE (reference sequence). CDR3 length: 15 amino acids. CDR3 nucleotides: TGTGCCAGCAGCCAAGGACAGGGCAAGGTCGGGGAGCTGTTTTTT. It yields the protein CASSQGQGKVGELFF.

This clone was observed once. The CDR3 protein is CASSPKLGLAGTYEQYF. DNA for the CDR3: TGTGCCAGCAGCCCCAAGCTAGGACTAGCGGGGACCTACGAGCAGTACTTC. The V gene is TRBV5-5, the J gene TRBJ2-7; 12 bases fit TRBD2. Germline V CDR1 and CDR2: SGHKS, YYEKEE (reference sequence). V was clipped by 4 bases and J by 2 bases; unmatched bases: 10. The CDR3 has 17 amino acids.

The J gene is TRBJ2-1, the V gene TRBV6-5, with 10 bases matching TRBD2. The CDR3 is 16 residues long. V lost 0 bases, J lost 4 bases, and 3 bases stayed unmatched. Germline V gives CDR1 MNHEY, CDR2 SVGAGI. CDR3 residues: CASSYSTSGKYNEQFF. The CDR3 nucleotides are TGTGCCAGCAGTTACTCCACTAGCGGGAAGTACAATGAGCAGTTCTTC.

This chain uses TRBV7-7 with TRBJ2-1; 7 nucleotides agree with TRBD2. This CDR3 spans 15 amino acids. The germline V gene encodes CDR1 SSHAT and CDR2 FNYEAQ (reference sequence). Trimming took 1 base from V and 6 from J; bases not matched to a gene: 6. CDR3 nucleotide sequence: TGTGCCAGCAGCTTAGAGGGAGGGCCCCGCAATGAGCAGTTCTTC. Protein sequence: CASSLEGGPRNEQFF. Full variable domain (remainder filled in from reference TRBV7-7 and TRBJ2-1): GAGVSQSPRYKVTKRGQDVTLRCDPISSHATLYWYQQALGQGPEFLTYFNYEAQPDKSGLPSDRFSAERPEGSISTLTIQRTEQRDSAMYRCASSLEGGPRNEQFFGPGTRLTVL.

The chain carries TRBV7-3 and TRBJ1-2, with 8 bases that match TRBD1. Germline-derived CDR1 and CDR2 are SGHTA and FQGTGA. CDR3 length: 14 residues. V lost 5 bases to trimming and J lost 3 bases; unmatched junction nucleotides: 5. The CDR3 reads CASSPTGEDYGYTF. For the CDR3, the DNA is TGTGCCAGCAGCCCGACAGGGGAGGACTATGGCTACACCTTC.

V gene TRBV7-9 combines with J gene TRBJ2-2, with 8 bases that match TRBD2. V dropped 3 bases and J dropped 6; count of bases not matched to a gene: 9. Germline V CDR1 and CDR2: SEHNR, FQNEAQ (reference sequence). The CDR3 runs to 16 residues. The CDR3 nucleotides are TGTGCCAGCAGCTTCGGACTAGCAATTTTGGCCGGGGAGCTGTTTTTT. This gives the protein CASSFGLAILAGELFF.

A few counts support this clone. The chain joins TRBV6-7 to TRBJ1-4; possibly TRBD1 for D (5 bases). TRBV6-7 is an ORF, and what it does is uncertain. There are 14 residues in the CDR3. V lost 4 bases and J lost 1, with 7 bases in between. CDR3 nucleotide sequence: TGTGCCAGCAGTTGGGGGGAAACTAATGAAAAACTGTTTTTT. Amino acids: CASSWGETNEKLFF.

The chain recombines TRBV5-6 with TRBJ2-3; TRBD2 agrees at 13 bases. Germline CDR1 and CDR2: SGHDT and YYEEEE. The V gene end was trimmed by 1 base and the J gene end by 3 bases; junction bases not matched to a gene: 2. This CDR3 has 16 amino acids. The CDR3 DNA reads TGTGCCAGCAGCTTGTTGACTAGCGGGAGGACAGATACGCAGTATTTT. Translated, it gives CASSLLTSGRTDTQYF. Combining the CDR3 with reference TRBV5-6 and TRBJ2-3 gives the whole variable domain DAGVTQSPTHLIKTRGQQVTLRCSPKSGHDTVSWYQQALGQGPQFIFQYYEEEERQRGNFPDRFSGHQFPNYSSELNVNALLLGDSALYLCASSLLTSGRTDTQYFGPGTRLTVL.

This chain connects TRBV19 to TRBJ2-2; TRBD2 agrees at 13 bases. The germline CDR1 and CDR2 sequences are LNHDA and SQIVND (reference sequence). The length of the CDR3 is 19 residues. The V and J ends lost 4 bases and 7 bases, in that order; junction bases with no gene match: 15. The CDR3 loop reads CASSTRGLAGMGIGGELFF. The CDR3 DNA follows: TGTGCCAGTAGTACCCGGGGACTAGCGGGAATGGGGATCGGCGGGGAGCTGTTTTTT.

The chain recombines TRBV5-6 with TRBJ2-2; TRBD2 matches at 10 bases. CDR1 SGHDT and CDR2 YYEEEE come from the germline V gene. J was trimmed by 6 bases and V by 1 base; bases with no gene match: 6. The CDR3 length is 16 residues. The DNA of the CDR3 is TGTGCCAGCAGCTTGTTAGCGGGAGGATCGCCCGGGGAGCTGTTTTTT. Encoded protein: CASSLLAGGSPGELFF.

This clone has just one count. The chain uses TRBV18 and TRBJ1-1, with no clear D. The CDR3 loop spans 12 amino acids. V was clipped by 3 bases and J by 4 bases, with 6 bases between them. Germline CDR1 KGHSH, CDR2 LQKENI. CDR3 residues: CASSPLGTEAFF. As DNA, the CDR3 is TGTGCCAGCTCACCGCTAGGCACTGAAGCTTTCTTT.

V gene TRBV6-6 combines with J gene TRBJ1-5, with no clear D. Trimming shortened V by 1 base and J by 7 bases, and 14 bases separated the two germline ends. CDR1 and CDR2 (germline): MNHNY, SVGAGI (reference sequence). The CDR3 is made up of 15 amino acids. The CDR3 region has the DNA TGTGCCAGCAGTTACTTCATCACGGGGAGCCAGCCCCAGCATTTT. Residues: CASSYFITGSQPQHF.